This TCR beta chain is drawn from a study of blood T cell repertoires in COVID-19. Study as a whole: COVID-19 samples from acute and convalescent phases originated in the United States, Italy and Spain.

Produced via immunoSEQ multiplex PCR; TCRdb's table is partial and in-frame only. The data show 300,000 to 350,000 clones, with more than 85% seen just once and approximately 0.99% held by the top ten. The germline V and J ends were trimmed by 6 bases and 2 bases, with 13 bases remaining between them. Germline V gene lookup returns CDR1 LNHDA and CDR2 SQIVND (reference sequence). CDR3 length: 14 amino acids. Sequences were obtained from PBMCs or T cells enriched from blood (not recorded which). This chain uses TRBV19 with TRBJ2-5; D might be TRBD1 (6 bases). The source of this sequence is a woman between 25 and 40 years old who had recovered from COVID-19. CDR3 nucleotide sequence: TGTGCCAGTAGAACCTCAGGGGTTCAAGAGACCCAGTACTTC. It translates to CASRTSGVQETQYF.